This T cell receptor beta chain originates from a study of beta chain features in type 1 diabetes. Investigators reverse transcribed all isolated RNA, so they sequenced expressed TCRB transcripts. The protocol was immunoSEQ multiplex PCR, while the TCRdb copy is restricted to in-frame clones and leaves out a portion. This table holds 150,000 to 200,000 clones, roughly 60% found once. The V gene's germline CDR1 is SGDLS and CDR2 YYNGEE. This CDR3 contains 15 residues. The junction had 2 bases not matched to a gene; V was cut back by 0 bases and J by 4 bases. Study observations and caveats: The study found that naive, central memory and Treg TCRB repertoires appeared more similar in patients than in healthy donors. Shortening that was moderate but significant affected the TCRB CDR3s of Type 1 diabetes patients in all four CD4+ subsets.

A few counts support this clone. Its antigen is as yet unknown. The chain recombines TRBV9 with TRBJ2-1; 9 nucleotides match TRBD2. Sequences were obtained from naive CD4+ T cells from blood. The receptor was isolated from a man between 25 and 39 years old with type 1 diabetes. Here the CDR3 reads CASSVGLAEYNEQFF. CDR3 bases: TGTGCCAGCAGCGTAGGACTAGCGGAATACAATGAGCAGTTCTTC.